This T cell receptor beta chain was sequenced in a study of blood T cell repertoires in COVID-19. Patients from Seattle were sampled longitudinally, starting during active infection. V was pared by 1 base and J by 2 bases, with 2 bases of the junction left unmatched. The CDR3 contains 14 residues. Germline values: CDR1 MGHRA, CDR2 YSYEKL. Authors' data handling: How many nucleated cells were present was estimated from reference gene primer amplification. Libraries were prepared by immunoSEQ multiplex PCR; TCRdb keeps only in-frame clonotypes and omits some of them. The D gene and trimming were derived from the DNA, and the V and J assignments and clone size from that table. Of over 150,000 clones detected, roughly four fifths appear once; the ten largest clones hold roughly 12%.

The source material was peripheral blood. The chain couples TRBV4-1 to TRBJ2-7; 7 bases are shared with TRBD2. This TCR derives from a woman older than 75 with COVID-19, enrolled during active disease. CDR3 amino acids: CASSQVAGAYEQYF. Here the CDR3 DNA reads TGCGCCAGCAGCCAAGTGGCGGGAGCCTACGAGCAGTACTTC.